This T cell receptor (beta chain) was profiled in a study of blood T cells in healthy people across ages. The study recruited healthy Caucasian donors from Russia who were aged roughly 6 to 95. Sample-barcoded 5' priming and a J-beta primer mix drove a second PCR of roughly 6 to 12 cycles. MiXCR, run by TCRdb on the 5' RACE reads, gives a single entry per CDR3 protein. The sample contains 600,000 to 650,000 distinct CDR3 sequences, under 70% of which appear only once. CDR3 length: 16 amino acids. The V and J ends lost 0 bases and 1 base respectively, with 12 bases between them. CDR1 and CDR2 (germline): WNHNN, SYGVQD (reference sequence).

The source of this sequence is a man aged 55 to 70 in good health. Sequencing was done on a sample of blood. The chain recombines TRBV10-1 with TRBJ2-5, with a weak D call TRBD2 (6 bases). CDR3: CASSESFGSGQETQYF. The DNA of the CDR3 is TGCGCCAGCAGTGAGTCTTTTGGTAGCGGCCAAGAGACCCAGTACTTC.